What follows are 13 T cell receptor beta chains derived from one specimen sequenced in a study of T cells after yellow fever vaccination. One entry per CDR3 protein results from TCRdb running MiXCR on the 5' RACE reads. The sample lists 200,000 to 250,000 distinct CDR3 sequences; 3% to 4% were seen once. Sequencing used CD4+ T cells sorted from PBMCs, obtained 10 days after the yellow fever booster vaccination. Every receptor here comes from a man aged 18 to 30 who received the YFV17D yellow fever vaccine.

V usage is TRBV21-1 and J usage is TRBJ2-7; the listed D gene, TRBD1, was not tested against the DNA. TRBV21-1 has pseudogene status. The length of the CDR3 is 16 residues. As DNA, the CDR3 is TGTGCCAGCACCGGGGACAGGGACGGGGCATCGGGGGAGCAGTACGTC. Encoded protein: CASTGDRDGASGEQYV.

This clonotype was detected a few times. CDR3 region: CASSEWLTRETQYF. The CDR3 bases are TGCGCCAGCAGTGAGTGGTTGACCCGGGAGACCCAGTACTTC. The rearrangement links TRBV10-2 to TRBJ2-5, with unresolved D. CDR1 is WSHSY, CDR2 SAAADI, per germline. Trimming left V 1 base short and J 5 bases short, with 11 bases between. The CDR3 totals 14 residues.

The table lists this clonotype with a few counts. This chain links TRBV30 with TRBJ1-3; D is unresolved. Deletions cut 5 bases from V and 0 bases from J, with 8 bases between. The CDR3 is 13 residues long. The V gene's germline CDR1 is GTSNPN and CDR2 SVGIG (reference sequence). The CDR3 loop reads CAWDTSSGNTIYF. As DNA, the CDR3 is TGTGCCTGGGATACCTCCTCTGGAAACACCATATATTTT.

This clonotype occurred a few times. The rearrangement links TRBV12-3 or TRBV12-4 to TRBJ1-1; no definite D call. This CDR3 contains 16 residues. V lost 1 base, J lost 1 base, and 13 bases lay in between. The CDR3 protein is CASSLEGPAGNTEAFF. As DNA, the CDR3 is TGTGCCAGCAGTTTAGAAGGCCCCGCCGGGAACACTGAAGCTTTCTTT.

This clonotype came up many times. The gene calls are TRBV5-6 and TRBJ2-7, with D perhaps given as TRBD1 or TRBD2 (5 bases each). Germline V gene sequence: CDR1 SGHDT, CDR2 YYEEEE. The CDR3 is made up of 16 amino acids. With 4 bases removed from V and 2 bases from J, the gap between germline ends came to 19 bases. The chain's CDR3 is CASSRSPRGEPYEQYF. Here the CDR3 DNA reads TGTGCCAGCAGCCGATCCCCTCGAGGGGAGCCCTACGAGCAGTACTTC.

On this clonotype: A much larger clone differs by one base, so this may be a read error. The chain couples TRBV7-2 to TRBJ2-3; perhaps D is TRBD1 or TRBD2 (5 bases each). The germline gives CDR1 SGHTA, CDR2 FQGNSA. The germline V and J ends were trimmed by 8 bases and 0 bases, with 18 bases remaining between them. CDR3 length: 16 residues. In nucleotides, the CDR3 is TGTGCCAGCGGCTCCACTTGGGGGTGGAGCACAGATACGCAGTATTTT. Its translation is CASGSTWGWSTDTQYF.

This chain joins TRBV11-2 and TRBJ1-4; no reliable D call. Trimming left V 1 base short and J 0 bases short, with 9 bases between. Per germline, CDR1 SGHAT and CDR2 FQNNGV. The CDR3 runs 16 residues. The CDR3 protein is CASSLVFATTNEKLFF. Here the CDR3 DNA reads TGTGCCAGCAGCTTAGTGTTTGCTACAACTAATGAAAAACTGTTTTTT.

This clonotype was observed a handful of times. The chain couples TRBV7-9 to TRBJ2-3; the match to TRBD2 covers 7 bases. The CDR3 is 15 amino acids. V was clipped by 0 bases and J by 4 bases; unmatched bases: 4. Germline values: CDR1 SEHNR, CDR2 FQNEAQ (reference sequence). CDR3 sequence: CASSLAPSGADTQYF. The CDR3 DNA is TGTGCCAGCAGCTTAGCGCCCAGCGGGGCAGATACGCAGTATTTT.

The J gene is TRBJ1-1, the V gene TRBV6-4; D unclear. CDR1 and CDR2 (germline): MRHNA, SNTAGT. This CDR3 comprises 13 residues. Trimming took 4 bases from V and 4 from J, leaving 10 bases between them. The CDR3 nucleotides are TGTGCCAGCAGTGCGGAGGAGAGCACTGAAGCTTTCTTT. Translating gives CASSAEESTEAFF.

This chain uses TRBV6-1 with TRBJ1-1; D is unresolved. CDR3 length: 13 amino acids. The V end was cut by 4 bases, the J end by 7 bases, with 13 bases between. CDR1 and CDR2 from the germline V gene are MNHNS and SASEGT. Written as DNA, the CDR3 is TGTGCCAGCAGTGTTGGGCAGACCGATGAAGCTTTCTTT. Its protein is CASSVGQTDEAFF.

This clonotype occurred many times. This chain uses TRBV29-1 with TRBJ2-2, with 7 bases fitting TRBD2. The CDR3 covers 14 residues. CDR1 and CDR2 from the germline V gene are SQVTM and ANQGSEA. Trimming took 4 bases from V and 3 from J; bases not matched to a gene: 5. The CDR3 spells CSVAQRGYTGELFF. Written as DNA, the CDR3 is TGCAGCGTTGCCCAGCGGGGATACACCGGGGAGCTGTTTTTT.

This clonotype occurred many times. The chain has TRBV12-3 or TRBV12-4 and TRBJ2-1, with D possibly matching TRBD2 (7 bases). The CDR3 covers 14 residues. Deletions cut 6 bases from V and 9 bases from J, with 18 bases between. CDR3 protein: CASRRAGAPGEQFF. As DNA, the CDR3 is TGTGCCAGCAGGAGGGCGGGGGCCCCCGGTGAGCAGTTCTTC.

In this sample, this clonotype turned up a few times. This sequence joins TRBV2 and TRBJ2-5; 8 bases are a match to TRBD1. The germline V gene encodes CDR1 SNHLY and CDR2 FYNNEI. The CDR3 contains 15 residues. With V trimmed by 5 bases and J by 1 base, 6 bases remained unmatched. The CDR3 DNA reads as TGTGCCAGCAGTCTTGTGACAGGGGTCCAAGAGACCCAGTACTTC. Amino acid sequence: CASSLVTGVQETQYF.